This T cell receptor beta chain was identified in a study of cytomegalovirus exposure and HLA in healthy donors. Study background: Earlier work reported 100 million to 130 million unique TCR beta sequences from approximately 180 million T cells.

V lost 5 bases and J lost 2, with 15 bases in between. The CDR3 covers 15 residues. The germline gives CDR1 MNHEY, CDR2 SVGAGI. As regards this clone: Antigen unknown.

The PCR employed 60 Vbeta primers together with 13 Jbeta primers. Using immunoSEQ multiplex PCR, the repertoire was profiled, and TCRdb retains in-frame clones only, with some absent. Of approximately 90,000 clones in the sample, roughly 77% were seen once. Overall study results and limits: A highly shared variant cluster was judged a likely technical artifact. Some V segments could not be told apart, so they were left out, TRBV6-2 and TRBV6-3 among them. Most TCR sequences were seen very rarely across donors, but some public TCRs occurred in many.

The TCR originated in a man aged 40-55 years in good health and CMV-seronegative. This chain links TRBV6-5 with TRBJ1-2; D is unclear. The specimen sequenced was PBMCs. CDR3 bases: TGTGCCAGCAGTCAAAATACCGGGATGAACTATGGCTACACCTTC. Residues: CASSQNTGMNYGYTF.